The 20 T cell receptor beta chains below were found in one sample sequenced in a study of cytomegalovirus exposure and HLA in healthy donors. PCR used 60 Vbeta primers and 13 Jbeta primers. Profiling relied on immunoSEQ multiplex PCR, and the TCRdb table lists in-frame clones only, not all of them. The sample includes about 120,000 clones, roughly 85% seen only once; the top ten take 20%. Source material: PBMCs. The receptors stem from a man aged 18 to 35 in good health and CMV-seropositive.

This chain joins TRBV15 and TRBJ1-5, with D perhaps TRBD1 (6 bases). The germline V gene encodes CDR1 LNHNV and CDR2 YYDKDF (reference sequence). The CDR3 runs 15 residues. V was pared by 0 bases and J by 6 bases, with 12 bases between. CDR3 sequence: CATSRDKGDSQPQHF. The CDR3 bases are TGTGCCACCAGCAGAGATAAGGGGGATAGTCAGCCCCAGCATTTT.

This chain links TRBV14 with TRBJ1-1; D remains unclear. The CDR3 contains 15 residues. Trimming took off 5 bases at V and 1 base at J, with 14 bases between the two ends. The germline V gene encodes CDR1 SGHDN and CDR2 FVKESK. The CDR3: CASSFVQIKNTEAFF. CDR3 DNA: TGTGCCAGCAGCTTCGTCCAGATCAAGAACACTGAAGCTTTCTTT.

This clone was seen a handful of times. This chain joins TRBV19 and TRBJ2-7; TRBD1 agrees at 8 bases. After removal of 6 bases from V and 6 bases from J, the junction contained 13 bases not matched to a gene. The CDR3 contains 15 residues. The germline gives CDR1 LNHDA, CDR2 SQIVND (reference sequence). In DNA form, the CDR3 reads TGTGCCAGTAGAGCCTCACCAGGGGGCCCCGCCGAGCAGTACTTC. It translates to CASRASPGGPAEQYF.

The V gene is TRBV11-2, the J gene TRBJ2-7, with a weak D call TRBD1 (5 bases). V was trimmed by 6 bases and J by 1 base, leaving 10 bases between them. Per the germline V gene, CDR1 is SGHAT and CDR2 is FQNNGV. The CDR3 runs to 13 residues. The CDR3 sequence: CASRQGTSYEQYF. The CDR3 bases are TGTGCCAGCAGGCAGGGAACGTCCTACGAGCAGTACTTC. Complete variable domain (other parts from reference TRBV11-2 and TRBJ2-7): EAGVAQSPRYKIIEKRQSVAFWCNPISGHATLYWYQQILGQGPKLLIQFQNNGVVDDSQLPKDRFSAERLKGVDSTLKIQPAKLEDSAVYLCASRQGTSYEQYFGPGTRLTVT.

The chain links TRBV29-1 to TRBJ2-3, with D perhaps matching TRBD1 (6 bases). V dropped 6 bases and J dropped 0 bases, with 19 bases sitting between them. Germline loops: CDR1 SQVTM, CDR2 ANQGSEA. The CDR3 has 16 residues. The CDR3 DNA follows: TGCAGCGTCGCAGCTTCCGGGACACCCAGCACAGATACGCAGTATTTT. Its translation: CSVAASGTPSTDTQYF.

V gene TRBV7-3 combines with J gene TRBJ2-3; tentative D call: TRBD2 (5 bases). Germline V CDR1 and CDR2: SGHTA, FQGTGA. V lost 0 bases, J lost 6 bases, and 7 bases lay in between. This CDR3 has 13 residues. The DNA for the CDR3 is TGTGCCAGCAGCTTAACGAGGGCCGATACGCAGTATTTT. Translated, it gives CASSLTRADTQYF.

The chain employs TRBV15 and TRBJ1-5, with D unclear. The CDR3 has 14 amino acids. V dropped 9 bases and J dropped 4 bases, with 16 bases sitting between them. CDR1 LNHNV and CDR2 YYDKDF come from the germline V gene (reference sequence). CDR3 nucleotide sequence: TGTGCCACTAGGACGGACTTCGCTAATCAGCCCCAGCATTTT. Translation gives CATRTDFANQPQHF.

CDR3 protein: CASSSTGSGEQYF. For the CDR3, the DNA is TGTGCCAGCAGTTCGACAGGGTCCGGCGAGCAGTACTTC. V and J are TRBV9 and TRBJ2-7, with TRBD1 matching over 7 bases. J lost 6 bases, V lost 5 bases, and 8 bases had no gene match. CDR3 size: 13 residues. Germline CDR1 SGDLS, CDR2 YYNGEE.

The chain combines TRBV4-1 with TRBJ1-5; D perhaps matches TRBD1 (6 bases). The CDR3 sequence is 15 residues long. Per germline, CDR1 MGHRA and CDR2 YSYEKL. V lost 0 bases and J 7 bases, leaving 13 bases between the germline ends. This chain's CDR3 is CASSQEGGDGQPQHF. As DNA, the CDR3 is TGCGCCAGCAGCCAAGAAGGGGGGGACGGGCAGCCCCAGCATTTT.

The rearrangement joins TRBV6-5 to TRBJ1-1, with 7 bases fitting TRBD1. V was pared by 11 bases and J by 3 bases, with 9 bases of the junction left unmatched. CDR1 is MNHEY and CDR2 is SVGAGI in the germline V gene. The CDR3 is made up of 13 amino acids. The DNA for the CDR3 is TGTGCCCATCACAGGGGATGGGACACTGAAGCTTTCTTT. It encodes CAHHRGWDTEAFF.

V usage is TRBV10-1 and J usage is TRBJ1-1; TRBD1 agrees at 10 bases. Germline-derived CDR1 and CDR2 are WNHNN and SYGVQD (reference sequence). The CDR3 extends over 12 amino acids. With 11 bases clipped from V and 11 bases from J, the junction kept 11 bases outside the gene matches. In nucleotides, the CDR3 is TGCGCCGCCGGGACAGGGGAATACAGGGCTTTCTTT. This translates into CAAGTGEYRAFF.

The rearrangement uses TRBV13 and TRBJ2-1; no reliable D call. Germline CDR1 reads PRHDT; CDR2 reads FYEKMQ (reference sequence). The V gene lost 3 bases and the J gene lost 16 bases, with 16 bases spanning the gap. There are 12 residues in the CDR3. CDR3: CASSFPESPLFF. CDR3 DNA sequence: TGTGCCAGCAGCTTCCCCGAGTCCCCACTCTTCTTC.

This chain uses TRBV9 with TRBJ2-2; 14 nucleotides match TRBD2. The trim removed 3 bases at V and 2 bases at J, leaving 3 bases unmatched. The length of the CDR3 is 17 residues. The germline gives CDR1 SGDLS, CDR2 YYNGEE. The CDR3 nucleotides read TGTGCCAGCAGCGGGGGGACTAGCGGGGGTAACACCGGGGAGCTGTTTTTT. Its translation is CASSGGTSGGNTGELFF.

The rearrangement links TRBV2 to TRBJ2-1; 7 nucleotides match TRBD2. This CDR3 is 15 amino acids long. Trimming removed 9 bases from V and 0 bases from J; junction bases left unmatched: 8. The germline V gene has CDR1 SNHLY and CDR2 FYNNEI. CDR3 in amino acids: CASTTGTTSYNEQFF. CDR3 bases: TGTGCCAGTACTACCGGGACTACCTCCTACAATGAGCAGTTCTTC. Drawing the rest from reference TRBV2 and TRBJ2-1, the complete variable domain is EPEVTQTPSHQVTQMGQEVILRCVPISNHLYFYWYRQILGQKVEFLVSFYNNEISEKSEIFDDQFSVERPDGSNFTLKIRSTKLEDSAMYFCASTTGTTSYNEQFFGPGTRLTVL.

This clone turned up a few times. J is TRBJ1-2 and V is TRBV7-3; 10 bases line up with TRBD1. The ends lost 5 bases at V and 6 bases at J; junction bases unmatched: 6. Looked up from germline, CDR1 is SGHTA and CDR2 is FQGTGA. CDR3 size: 14 residues. The CDR3 sequence: CASSQTGGNDGYTF. The CDR3 DNA sequence: TGTGCCAGCAGCCAGACAGGGGGCAACGATGGCTACACCTTC. The full variable domain, its missing parts supplied by reference TRBV7-3 and TRBJ1-2, is GAGVSQTPSNKVTEKGKYVELRCDPISGHTALYWYRQSLGQGPEFLIYFQGTGAADDSGLPNDRFFAVRPEGSVSTLKIQRTERGDSAVYLCASSQTGGNDGYTFGSGTRLTVV.

The rearrangement uses TRBV4-1 and TRBJ2-3; 9 nucleotides agree with TRBD2. J lost 6 bases, V lost 6 bases, and 10 bases had no gene match. Germline V lookup: CDR1 MGHRA, CDR2 YSYEKL. This CDR3 has 15 amino acids. DNA for the CDR3: TGCGCCAGCAGTAGACTAGCGGCCCAAGGGGATACGCAGTATTTT. The encoded protein is CASSRLAAQGDTQYF.

The chain is built from TRBV6-1 and TRBJ2-7; 12 bases are shared with TRBD2. CDR3 length: 14 residues. Germline V CDR1 and CDR2: MNHNS, SASEGT. The V and J ends lost 7 bases and 4 bases, in that order; junction bases with no gene match: 5. CDR3 bases: TGTGCCAGCATTACAGGACTAGCGGGATACGAGCAGTACTTC. It yields the protein CASITGLAGYEQYF.

The V call is TRBV4-2, the J call TRBJ1-5, with TRBD1 identical over 7 bases. The length of the CDR3 is 15 residues. J lost 1 base, V lost 3 bases, and 3 bases had no gene match. The germline gives CDR1 LGHNA, CDR2 YNFKEQ. The CDR3 is CASSQPGQSNQPQHF. The DNA for the CDR3 is TGTGCCAGCAGCCAGCCGGGACAGAGCAATCAGCCCCAGCATTTT.

In DNA, the CDR3 is TGCGCCAGCAGCCCCGGGACTAGCGGGGGGGCCGCGGAGACCCAGTACTTC. It specifies CASSPGTSGGAAETQYF. The rearrangement joins TRBV5-1 to TRBJ2-5; 16 nucleotides align to TRBD2. There are 17 residues in the CDR3. Germline-derived CDR1 and CDR2 are SGHRS and YFSETQ. Trimming at V came to 4 bases and at J to 5 bases, leaving 8 bases not matched to a gene.

As for this clone: It is likely a read error: a sequence one base away is far more abundant. The same CDR3 also results from other DNA sequences found in this sample. The chain carries TRBV30 and TRBJ2-7, with D possibly TRBD2 on 5 matching bases. Germline CDR1 reads GTSNPN; CDR2 reads SVGIG (reference sequence). The CDR3 consists of 16 residues. The DNA for the CDR3 is TGTGCATGGAGTAGGTCCGCGCCAGGCTCGGGATACGAGCAGTACTTC. This encodes CAWSRSAPGSGYEQYF.